This TCR beta chain emerged from a study of T cell repertoires in cytomegalovirus infection. Study outcomes and limitations: It was HLA-C-restricted CMV-specific TCR beta clonotypes that dominated the response ex vivo.

The V gene's germline CDR1 is LNHNV and CDR2 YYDKDF (reference sequence). Deletions cut 5 bases from V and 2 bases from J, with 16 bases between. The CDR3 is 16 amino acids. Each CDR3 protein gets one entry after TCRdb re-called the reads with MiXCR. The data hold 490,000 or so distinct CDR3 sequences, with roughly 12% observed a single time. This clonotype showed up just once. What it recognizes is unknown. The gene calls are TRBV15 and TRBJ1-5; D possibly corresponds to TRBD1 (6 bases). The TCR originated in a human donor in good health (CMV status not recorded). Some clones in this sample may be carry-over from other donors' samples. Sample: PBMCs. The CDR3 sequence is CATSGGSGAGNQPQHF. CDR3 DNA: TGTGCCACCAGCGGAGGCTCGGGGGCCGGCAATCAGCCCCAGCATTTT. The whole variable domain, filled in from reference TRBV15 and TRBJ1-5, reads DAMVIQNPRYQVTQFGKPVTLSCSQTLNHNVMYWYQQKSSQAPKLLFHYYDKDFNNEADTPDNFQSRRPNTSFCFLDIRSPGLGDTAMYLCATSGGSGAGNQPQHFGDGTRLSIL.